This T cell receptor (beta chain) stems from a study of OX40 agonist ivuxolimab in advanced cancers. Study results and limitations: Some patients who did not respond also had low normalized T-cell clonal expansion. Among T cells, CD8+ cells averaged more expanded clones than CD4+ cells.

This CDR3 contains 14 residues. Germline V CDR1 and CDR2: GTSNPN, SVGIG (reference sequence). The germline V and J ends were trimmed by 6 bases and 0 bases, with 11 bases remaining between them. Clones were read by immunoSEQ multiplex PCR, and TCRdb kept only the in-frame ones, dropping some. The sample contains about 76,000 clones, approximately 85% of which appear only once. Blood specimens came from baseline, cycle 4 day 1, and cycle 7 day 1. To note about this clone: Its target is not known.

The source material was CD4+ or CD8+ T cells sorted from blood, sampled in a trial of the OX40 agonist ivuxolimab. The receptor was derived from an adult with an advanced solid tumor such as melanoma, head and neck, liver or kidney cancer. The V call is TRBV30, the J call TRBJ1-4, with D uncertain. Here the CDR3 DNA reads TGTGCCTGTTTTCGGCCGGCAACTAATGAAAAACTGTTTTTT. It is translated as CACFRPATNEKLFF. The variable domain in full, completed from reference TRBV30 and TRBJ1-4, reads SQTIHQWPATLVQPVGSPLSLECTVEGTSNPNLYWYRQAAGRGLQLLFYSVGIGQISSEVPQNLSASRPQDRQFILSSKKLLLSDSGFYLCACFRPATNEKLFFGSGTQLSVL.